A single sample gave rise to the 24 T cell receptor beta chains below, sequenced in a study of glioma-infiltrating T cells. TCR alpha and beta CDR3 regions were amplified from RNA using iRepertoire nested multiplex PCR. TCRdb recomputed calls from the multiplex PCR reads with MiXCR, one row per CDR3 protein. The sample includes about 140,000 distinct CDR3 sequences, approximately 39% of them seen just once. The source material was glioma tissue, nonneoplastic brain tissue, or PBMCs (not recorded which). The receptors here all came from a human donor with low-grade glioma or glioblastoma, undergoing nonglioma brain surgery, or in good health (not recorded which).

The table lists this clonotype with a few counts. V is TRBV20-1 and J is TRBJ1-2; D gene unclear. The CDR3 is 13 amino acids. V lost 3 bases and J lost 4, with 12 bases in between. Germline V gene lookup returns CDR1 DFQATT and CDR2 SNEGSKA (reference sequence). CDR3: CSARPGESYGYTF. CDR3 nucleotides: TGCAGTGCTAGGCCGGGAGAGAGCTATGGCTACACCTTC.

For this clonotype: One end of the junction varies from germline; a read error may be responsible. The gene calls are TRBV27 and TRBJ1-1; the D gene is possibly TRBD1 (5 bases). The CDR3 is 12 residues long. The V gene's germline CDR1 is MNHEY and CDR2 SMNVEV (reference sequence). The CDR3 sequence is CDSSLRGGSAFF. As DNA, the CDR3 is TGTGACAGCAGTTTACGTGGGGGATCAGCTTTCTTT.

The CDR3 coding sequence is TGCAGTGCTAGAGATCCCAAGCAGGGGGCGAATTCACCCCTCCACTTT. It codes for CSARDPKQGANSPLHF. The V call is TRBV20-1, the J call TRBJ1-6, with TRBD1 matching over 8 bases. The V gene end was trimmed by 0 bases and the J gene end by 7 bases; junction bases not matched to a gene: 8. CDR3 length: 16 amino acids. Germline values: CDR1 DFQATT, CDR2 SNEGSKA (reference sequence).

The CDR3 region is CASISDSQETQYF. In nucleotides, the CDR3 is TGTGCCAGCATCTCGGACAGCCAAGAGACCCAGTACTTC. V and J are TRBV2 and TRBJ2-5; possible D gene TRBD1, 6 bases. The germline gives CDR1 SNHLY, CDR2 FYNNEI. This CDR3 contains 13 residues. Trimming stripped 7 bases from V and 1 base from J, with 10 bases between.

This rearrangement joins TRBV4-1 to TRBJ2-1, with 7 bases that match TRBD2. J lost 8 bases, V lost 1 base, and 14 bases had no gene match. Germline V CDR1 and CDR2: MGHRA, YSYEKL. The CDR3 contains 17 residues. The CDR3 nucleotides read TGCGCCAGCAGCCAAGCCCACCAGGGCGGGAGAAGGGATGAGCAGTTCTTC. Amino acids: CASSQAHQGGRRDEQFF.

V gene TRBV10-3 combines with J gene TRBJ2-7; tentative D call: TRBD1 (6 bases). The assigned J gene may be wrong: the sequence end matches TRBJ2-5 better. The V gene's germline CDR1 is ENHRY and CDR2 SYGVKD. This CDR3 has 13 amino acids. The CDR3 DNA reads as TGTGCCATCAGTGGTACAGGGCAAGAGACCCAGTACTTC. It codes for CAISGTGQETQYF.

The genes are TRBV18 and TRBJ1-1; D possibly corresponds to TRBD1 (6 bases). The V and J ends lost 6 bases and 1 base respectively, with 12 bases between them. Germline V gene sequence: CDR1 KGHSH, CDR2 LQKENI. CDR3 size: 14 residues. DNA for the CDR3: TGTGCCAGCTCGCCTTGGACAGAGAACACTGAAGCTTTCTTT. It yields the protein CASSPWTENTEAFF.

Notes on this clonotype: The junction and the germline gene differ at one end; a read error may be behind it. The chain joins TRBV6-5 to TRBJ1-1, with a weak D call TRBD1 (5 bases). Germline values: CDR1 MNHEY, CDR2 SVGAGI. This CDR3 is built from 13 residues. CDR3 nucleotide sequence: TGTGCCAGCAGTTATCCAGGGAACCCTGAAGCTTTCTTT. It yields the protein CASSYPGNPEAFF.

J is TRBJ2-7 and V is TRBV20-1, with a weak D call TRBD1 (5 bases). The length of the CDR3 is 15 residues. Trimming removed 0 bases from V and 1 base from J, with 13 bases in between. CDR1 DFQATT and CDR2 SNEGSKA come from the germline V gene (reference sequence). CDR3 loop: CSARDQTVLSYEQYF. The CDR3 nucleotides read TGCAGTGCTAGAGATCAGACAGTTTTATCCTACGAGCAGTACTTC.

This clonotype was observed many times. The chain links TRBV12-3 or TRBV12-4 to TRBJ1-1, with D maybe TRBD1 (5 bases). This CDR3 has 14 residues. Trimming left V 6 bases short and J 0 bases short, with 11 bases between. The CDR3 region is CASRVTAMNTEAFF. The DNA for the CDR3 is TGTGCCAGCAGGGTGACAGCTATGAACACTGAAGCTTTCTTT.

This clonotype appeared many times. V usage is TRBV20-1 and J usage is TRBJ2-3; 11 bases match TRBD2. Germline V gene sequence: CDR1 DFQATT, CDR2 SNEGSKA (reference sequence). The CDR3 is 14 residues long. V lost 4 bases, J lost 6 bases, and 6 bases stayed unmatched. The CDR3 bases are TGCAGTGCTATAGCGGGGGGGATGACGGATACGCAGTATTTT. It codes for CSAIAGGMTDTQYF.

J is TRBJ1-1 and V is TRBV10-3; weak D call: TRBD1 (6 bases). V was pared by 4 bases and J by 1 base, with 7 bases between. Looked up from germline, CDR1 is ENHRY and CDR2 is SYGVKD. CDR3 size: 13 residues. CDR3: CAISADRNTEAFF. CDR3 bases: TGTGCCATCAGTGCGGACAGGAACACTGAAGCTTTCTTT.

Turning to this clonotype: It may be a read error: a sequence one base away is much more abundant. The rearrangement joins TRBV6-2 or TRBV6-3 to TRBJ2-1, with unresolved D. With the DNA end fitting TRBJ2-7 better, the J assignment may be wrong. Per the germline V gene, CDR1 is MNHEY and CDR2 is SVGEGT. The CDR3 runs 11 residues. For the CDR3, the DNA is TGTGCCAGCAGCTTACACAATGAGCAGTACTTC. It encodes CASSLHNEQYF.

This clonotype has more than one count but fewer than ten. This sequence joins TRBV4-3 and TRBJ2-4, with D tentatively TRBD1 (6 bases). The germline gives CDR1 LGHNA, CDR2 YSLEER. This CDR3 spans 17 amino acids. V lost 0 bases to trimming and J lost 2 bases, with 14 bases between them. In DNA form, the CDR3 reads TGCGCCAGCAGCCAAGATTGGGACATCGATTCCAAAAACATTCAGTACTTC. Its translation: CASSQDWDIDSKNIQYF.

V gene TRBV10-2 combines with J gene TRBJ1-2; no clear D. Germline CDR1 reads WSHSY; CDR2 reads SAAADI. The CDR3 extends over 11 amino acids. The V end lost 3 bases, the J end lost 4 bases, and 3 bases lay between the germline ends. CDR3 sequence reads: CASSDLYGYTF. The CDR3 DNA reads TGCGCCAGCAGTGACCTCTATGGCTACACCTTC.

This clonotype was seen a handful of times. The J gene is TRBJ2-1, the V gene TRBV15, with TRBD1 identical over 9 bases. Germline trimming cut 5 bases from V and 8 bases from J; bases unmatched to any gene: 13. The CDR3 has 16 residues. CDR1 and CDR2 from the germline V gene are LNHNV and YYDKDF (reference sequence). Here the CDR3 reads CATSRTTGGFGDEQFF. The CDR3 coding sequence is TGTGCCACCAGCCGTACCACAGGGGGCTTTGGCGATGAGCAGTTCTTC.

This chain connects TRBV6-5 to TRBJ1-2; D not resolved. The CDR3 has 18 amino acids. CDR1 and CDR2 from the germline V gene are MNHEY and SVGAGI. Trimming removed 0 bases at V and 1 base at J, with 18 bases between. The CDR3: CASSYSKSRSFYNYGYTF. DNA of the CDR3: TGTGCCAGCAGTTACTCGAAGTCGAGGTCTTTCTATAACTATGGCTACACCTTC.

This clonotype was found a few times. The gene calls are TRBV6-1 and TRBJ1-3; TRBD1 matches at 9 bases. The length of the CDR3 is 14 residues. Germline loops: CDR1 MNHNS, CDR2 SASEGT. V gave up 6 bases and J gave up 2 bases; unmatched junction bases: 2. CDR3: CASRQGAAGNTIYF. The CDR3 DNA reads as TGTGCCAGCAGACAGGGGGCGGCTGGAAACACCATATATTTT.

This clonotype has more than one count but fewer than ten. The chain carries TRBV7-2 and TRBJ1-1, with 11 bases matching TRBD1. Germline V lookup: CDR1 SGHTA, CDR2 FQGNSA. Germline trimming cut 6 bases from V and 6 bases from J; bases unmatched to any gene: 3. CDR3 size: 13 residues. Written as DNA, the CDR3 is TGTGCCAGCAGTAGGGACAGGGGGGCTGAAGCTTTCTTT. It yields the protein CASSRDRGAEAFF. The full variable domain, rest sourced from reference TRBV7-2 and TRBJ1-1, is GAGVSQSPSNKVTEKGKDVELRCDPISGHTALYWYRQSLGQGLEFLIYFQGNSAPDKSGLPSDRFSAERTGGSVSTLTIQRTQQEDSAVYLCASSRDRGAEAFFGQGTRLTVV.

In regard to this clonotype: A much more abundant neighbour one base away suggests this may be a read error. The genes are TRBV20-1 and TRBJ1-1; D gene ambiguous. In germline, CDR1 is DFQATT, CDR2 SNEGSKA (reference sequence). V lost 7 bases to trimming and J lost 0 bases, with 12 bases between them. The CDR3 totals 13 residues. CDR3 nucleotide sequence: TGCAGTGTTCCCACAGCGATGAACACTGAAGCTTTCTTT. This encodes CSVPTAMNTEAFF.

Only a few counts were recorded for this clonotype. J is TRBJ2-5 and V is TRBV20-1; 12 bases are shared with TRBD2. The germline V gene encodes CDR1 DFQATT and CDR2 SNEGSKA (reference sequence). Trimming took 5 bases from V and 5 from J; bases not matched to a gene: 6. The length of the CDR3 is 14 residues. CDR3 sequence: CSASPSGRGETQYF. As DNA, the CDR3 is TGCAGTGCTTCTCCTAGCGGGAGGGGGGAGACCCAGTACTTC.

This clonotype has more than one count but fewer than ten. The V call is TRBV4-1, the J call TRBJ1-5; tentatively, D is TRBD1 (5 bases). The CDR3 contains 13 residues. V was clipped by 1 base and J by 7 bases, with 8 bases between them. Germline assignment: CDR1 MGHRA and CDR2 YSYEKL. This chain's CDR3 is CASSQGWDQPQHF. In DNA, the CDR3 is TGCGCCAGCAGCCAAGGGTGGGACCAGCCCCAGCATTTT.

The rearrangement links TRBV29-1 to TRBJ1-1; a weak D match, TRBD1 (5 bases). CDR3 length: 11 amino acids. Germline CDR1 and CDR2: SQVTM and ANQGSEA. The ends were cut back, 4 bases at V and 11 bases at J, with 14 bases in the middle. CDR3 sequence reads: CSVAGGKSAFF. The DNA of the CDR3 is TGCAGCGTTGCCGGGGGGAAAAGCGCTTTCTTT.

J is TRBJ1-5 and V is TRBV4-1, with D perhaps TRBD1 (5 bases). V shed 1 base and J shed 3 bases, with 10 bases lying between them. From germline, CDR1 is MGHRA and CDR2 YSYEKL. The CDR3 has 15 residues. Written as DNA, the CDR3 is TGCGCCAGCAGCCAAGGGGACGCTAACAATCAGCCCCAGCATTTT. As protein: CASSQGDANNQPQHF.